The 21 T cell receptor beta chains below were found in one sample sequenced in a study of cytomegalovirus exposure and HLA in healthy donors. Primers included in the PCR were 60 Vbeta and 13 Jbeta primers. The data were produced by immunoSEQ multiplex PCR, yet TCRdb's version contains in-frame clones alone and is incomplete. The sample includes approximately 61,000 clones, about 81% of them seen just once. Sequenced material: PBMCs. The receptors come from a man in his fifties or sixties in good health and CMV-seropositive.

This clone was observed a single time. This rearrangement joins TRBV28 to TRBJ2-2; a possible D gene is TRBD2 (5 bases). Per germline, CDR1 MDHEN and CDR2 SYDVKM. Trimming removed 7 bases at V and 5 bases at J, with 17 bases between. The CDR3 has 15 residues. The CDR3 spells CASTPTGSFTGELFF. Here the CDR3 DNA reads TGTGCCAGCACCCCAACGGGAAGCTTTACCGGGGAGCTGTTTTTT.

This clone was seen only a few times. The rearrangement joins TRBV9 to TRBJ2-5, with 7 bases that match TRBD1. V dropped 3 bases and J dropped 2; count of bases not matched to a gene: 1. This CDR3 region has 13 residues. Germline V gene lookup returns CDR1 SGDLS and CDR2 YYNGEE. The CDR3: CASSEGQQETQYF. The CDR3 DNA follows: TGTGCCAGCAGCGAGGGACAGCAAGAGACCCAGTACTTC.

V is TRBV19 and J is TRBJ2-3; 15 nucleotides align to TRBD2. V lost 3 bases to trimming and J lost 3 bases; unmatched junction nucleotides: 4. The germline gives CDR1 LNHDA, CDR2 SQIVND (reference sequence). The CDR3 contains 17 residues. The DNA for the CDR3 is TGTGCCAGTAGTATTCGGACTAGCGGGAGGGGGACAGATACGCAGTATTTT. It translates to CASSIRTSGRGTDTQYF.

As to this clone: The junction shows a germline mismatch at one end, possibly a read error. The CDR3: CSSSFSQPNIQYF. CDR3 coding DNA: TGTTCCAGCAGCTTTAGCCAGCCAAACATTCAGTACTTC. The J gene is TRBJ2-4, the V gene TRBV7-9; D call uncertain. This CDR3 is built from 13 residues. Germline V CDR1 and CDR2: SEHNR, FQNEAQ (reference sequence).

The J gene is TRBJ2-6, the V gene TRBV19; D uncertain. Trimming removed 8 bases from V and 1 base from J, with 15 bases in between. The CDR3 extends over 16 amino acids. Per the germline V gene, CDR1 is LNHDA and CDR2 is SQIVND (reference sequence). CDR3 residues: CASSQALGSGANVLTF. The DNA of the CDR3 is TGTGCCAGTTCGCAGGCCCTCGGATCTGGGGCCAACGTCCTGACTTTC. Based on the CDR3 plus reference TRBV19 and TRBJ2-6, the full variable domain is DGGITQSPKYLFRKEGQNVTLSCEQNLNHDAMYWYRQDPGQGLRLIYYSQIVNDFQKGDIAEGYSVSREKKESFPLTVTSAQKNPTAFYLCASSQALGSGANVLTFGAGSRLTVL.

A few counts support this clone. The chain has TRBV27 and TRBJ1-5; D is possibly TRBD1 (6 bases). Per the germline V gene, CDR1 is MNHEY and CDR2 is SMNVEV (reference sequence). Trimming stripped 0 bases from V and 0 bases from J, with 6 bases between. The CDR3 has 15 amino acids. CDR3 DNA sequence: TGTGCCAGCAGTTTATCAGGGGGTAGCAATCAGCCCCAGCATTTT. Translated, it gives CASSLSGGSNQPQHF.

This rearrangement joins TRBV7-9 to TRBJ2-2; 9 nucleotides align to TRBD2. J was trimmed by 7 bases and V by 1 base; bases with no gene match: 7. Germline values: CDR1 SEHNR, CDR2 FQNEAQ (reference sequence). The CDR3 has 16 residues. The CDR3: CASSLVGGRAIGELFF. CDR3 nucleotide sequence: TGTGCCAGCAGCTTAGTCGGCGGGAGGGCCATCGGGGAGCTGTTTTTT.

The rearrangement joins TRBV7-2 to TRBJ1-1, with D unresolved. Trimming pared 1 base from V and 6 bases from J, leaving 12 bases between. The CDR3 consists of 14 residues. Germline CDR1 SGHTA, CDR2 FQGNSA. The CDR3 DNA follows: TGTGCCAGCAGCTTAGTGGAGGGAAACTCTGAAGCTTTCTTT. Translated, it gives CASSLVEGNSEAFF.

Only a few counts were recorded for this clone. This chain connects TRBV15 to TRBJ1-5; no definite D call. Germline V gives CDR1 LNHNV, CDR2 YYDKDF (reference sequence). The CDR3 totals 12 residues. The V and J ends lost 3 bases and 7 bases respectively, with 7 bases between them. CDR3 DNA: TGTGCCACCAGCAGGGCGGGACAGCCCCAGCATTTT. This encodes CATSRAGQPQHF.

The chain couples TRBV10-1 to TRBJ2-4; 7 bases line up with TRBD1. Germline V gene lookup returns CDR1 WNHNN and CDR2 SYGVQD (reference sequence). The V and J ends lost 2 bases and 11 bases, in that order; junction bases with no gene match: 12. This CDR3 comprises 15 residues. In DNA form, the CDR3 reads TGCGCCAGCAGTGAGGGGTTTGGACAGGTGTCGGTTCAGTACTTC. This codes for CASSEGFGQVSVQYF.

This chain joins TRBV27 and TRBJ2-7; 8 bases fit TRBD1. Germline V lookup: CDR1 MNHEY, CDR2 SMNVEV (reference sequence). Losses at the gene ends were 3 bases for V and 0 bases for J; bases not matched to a gene: 4. The CDR3 has 15 amino acids. CDR3 DNA: TGTGCCAGCAGTTTGACAGGGGTAGCCTCCTACGAGCAGTACTTC. Amino acid sequence: CASSLTGVASYEQYF.

The DNA for the CDR3 is TGCGCCAGCAGCCAACGACCGACTGGCGGAAGCACAGATACGCAGTATTTT. Translation: CASSQRPTGGSTDTQYF. The chain combines TRBV5-1 with TRBJ2-3; D is unclear. The CDR3 spans 17 residues. V was trimmed by 4 bases and J by 0 bases, leaving 18 bases between them. Looked up from germline, CDR1 is SGHRS and CDR2 is YFSETQ.

The chain recombines TRBV9 with TRBJ1-6, with D possibly matching TRBD1 (5 bases). CDR1 and CDR2 (germline): SGDLS, YYNGEE. CDR3 length: 15 residues. Deletions cut 5 bases from V and 0 bases from J, with 9 bases between. The CDR3 DNA follows: TGTGCCAGCAGTACGGGGGGCTCCTATAATTCACCCCTCCACTTT. Translating gives CASSTGGSYNSPLHF.

The table lists this clone with a count of one. A much larger clone is a single base away; this may be a read error. CDR3 residues: CASRQHIIVLIYNEQFF. In nucleotides, the CDR3 is TGCGCCAGCAGACAACATATCATCGTACTCATCTACAATGAGCAGTTCTTC. The chain is built from TRBV4-3 and TRBJ2-1; no firm D call. Germline values: CDR1 LGHNA, CDR2 YSLEER. This CDR3 has 17 amino acids. Trimming stripped 6 bases from V and 3 bases from J, with 21 bases between.

This clone was seen a single time. This chain connects TRBV9 to TRBJ1-5, with 7 bases aligning to TRBD1. After removal of 3 bases from V and 2 bases from J, the junction contained 5 bases not matched to a gene. The CDR3 is 15 amino acids. Germline V CDR1 and CDR2: SGDLS, YYNGEE. CDR3 sequence: CASSEGTVGNQPQHF. The DNA of the CDR3 is TGTGCCAGCAGCGAAGGGACAGTTGGCAATCAGCCCCAGCATTTT.

The chain couples TRBV11-2 to TRBJ1-2; 7 nucleotides align to TRBD1. CDR1 is SGHAT, CDR2 FQNNGV, per germline. Germline trimming cut 3 bases from V and 4 bases from J; bases unmatched to any gene: 5. This CDR3 has 14 amino acids. The CDR3 sequence: CASSFGDRVYGYTF. In DNA form, the CDR3 reads TGTGCCAGCAGCTTTGGAGACAGGGTCTATGGCTACACCTTC. Full variable domain (missing parts from reference TRBV11-2 and TRBJ1-2): EAGVAQSPRYKIIEKRQSVAFWCNPISGHATLYWYQQILGQGPKLLIQFQNNGVVDDSQLPKDRFSAERLKGVDSTLKIQPAKLEDSAVYLCASSFGDRVYGYTFGSGTRLTVV.

The V call is TRBV7-9, the J call TRBJ1-1; 7 bases fit TRBD1. V lost 5 bases, J lost 4 bases, and 7 bases stayed unmatched. CDR3 size: 14 residues. Germline-derived CDR1 and CDR2 are SEHNR and FQNEAQ (reference sequence). CDR3 DNA: TGTGCCAGCAGCCACGACAGGGTCTCCACTGAAGCTTTCTTT. Protein product: CASSHDRVSTEAFF.

The chain uses TRBV27 and TRBJ2-7; D is unclear. Per the germline V gene, CDR1 is MNHEY and CDR2 is SMNVEV (reference sequence). The CDR3 loop spans 11 amino acids. Trimming cost V 4 bases and J 2 bases, with 3 bases left between them. The CDR3 loop reads CASSSAYEQYF. CDR3 DNA sequence: TGTGCCAGCAGTTCCGCCTACGAGCAGTACTTC.

This chain uses TRBV7-3 with TRBJ2-3, with 8 bases identical to TRBD2. The junction had 5 bases not matched to a gene; V was cut back by 0 bases and J by 0 bases. Germline lookup yields CDR1 SGHTA and CDR2 FQGTGA. The CDR3 length is 17 residues. As DNA, the CDR3 is TGTGCCAGCAGCTTAACCCCGGGGGGGCCTAGCACAGATACGCAGTATTTT. This translates into CASSLTPGGPSTDTQYF.

The chain has TRBV28 and TRBJ2-2; the match to TRBD2 covers 9 bases. Trimming cost V 7 bases and J 7 bases; bases outside gene matches: 7. There are 14 residues in the CDR3. CDR1 and CDR2 (germline): MDHEN, SYDVKM. The CDR3 protein is CASISGRSIGELFF. CDR3 DNA: TGTGCCAGCATTAGCGGGAGAAGTATCGGGGAGCTGTTTTTT.

V and J are TRBV27 and TRBJ1-1; D remains unclear. V lost 0 bases and J 0 bases, leaving 5 bases between the germline ends. The CDR3 is 14 residues long. CDR1 and CDR2 from the germline V gene are MNHEY and SMNVEV (reference sequence). The CDR3 DNA reads TGTGCCAGCAGTTTATCCAGGTTGAACACTGAAGCTTTCTTT. It is translated as CASSLSRLNTEAFF.